The T cell receptor (beta chain) under discussion was sequenced for a study of early T cells in non-severe SARS-CoV-2 infection. For the study at large: Sequencing used unsorted whole-blood bulk RNA, so chains lack pairing.

This clonotype has a handful of counts. Individual cDNA molecules received unique molecular identifiers. From the 5' RACE reads, TCRdb called clonotypes with MiXCR, one entry per CDR3 protein. The profile shows roughly 86,000 distinct CDR3 sequences, about 14% of them singletons. Between the trimmed V and J ends, which lost 1 base and 1 base, there was a span of 8 bases. In germline, CDR1 is SGHRS, CDR2 YFSETQ. This CDR3 region has 14 residues. The receptor was derived from an adult who was a healthcare worker with PCR-confirmed SARS-CoV-2 infection or an uninfected control (not recorded which). The chain combines TRBV5-1 with TRBJ1-1, with D uncertain. The sample taken for sequencing was whole blood. CDR3 region: CASSLLRANTEAFF. The CDR3 nucleotides read TGCGCCAGCAGCTTGCTCCGAGCGAACACTGAAGCTTTCTTT.